One sample yielded the 21 T cell receptor beta chains listed below, sequenced in a study of blood T cell repertoires in COVID-19. Profiling relied on immunoSEQ multiplex PCR, and the TCRdb table lists in-frame clones only, not all of them. Of around 200,000 clones listed, about 84% are singletons. The sequenced sample was PBMCs or T cells enriched from blood (not recorded which). Source of these receptors: a woman in her forties with acute COVID-19.

The chain combines TRBV19 with TRBJ2-2, with D unclear. There are 13 residues in the CDR3. The germline CDR1 and CDR2 sequences are LNHDA and SQIVND (reference sequence). Trimming removed 1 base from V and 4 bases from J, with 4 bases in between. The CDR3 bases are TGTGCCAGTAGTATAGTCCTCACCGGGGAGCTGTTTTTT. Translation: CASSIVLTGELFF.

This chain joins TRBV2 and TRBJ1-2, with 7 bases fitting TRBD1. V trimming: 2 bases; J trimming: 8 bases; junction bases outside the gene matches: 11. Per germline, CDR1 SNHLY and CDR2 FYNNEI. The CDR3 loop spans 15 amino acids. The CDR3 spells CASSESRQGVKGYTF. The CDR3 coding sequence is TGTGCCAGCAGTGAAAGTAGGCAGGGGGTCAAGGGCTACACCTTC.

As concerns this clone: A junction boundary mismatches the germline segment, possibly from a read error. The V and J genes are TRBV7-7 and TRBJ2-1; 10 nucleotides align to TRBD2. This CDR3 is 16 amino acids long. Germline V gene sequence: CDR1 SSHAT, CDR2 FNYEAQ (reference sequence). The CDR3 DNA reads TGTGCTAGCAGCTCCCTAGCGGGAGTAGTAACCAATGAGCAGTTCTTC. Translating gives CASSSLAGVVTNEQFF. Using reference TRBV7-7 and TRBJ2-1 for the parts outside the CDR3, the full variable domain is GAGVSQSPRYKVTKRGQDVTLRCDPISSHATLYWYQQALGQGPEFLTYFNYEAQPDKSGLPSDRFSAERPEGSISTLTIQRTEQRDSAMYRCASSSLAGVVTNEQFFGPGTRLTVL.

This chain uses TRBV19 with TRBJ2-1; D ambiguous. Trimming left V 3 bases short and J 1 base short, with 10 bases between. This CDR3 is built from 15 residues. Germline loops: CDR1 LNHDA, CDR2 SQIVND (reference sequence). The DNA of the CDR3 is TGTGCCAGTAGTATTGCTAGTGGTTCCTACAATGAGCAGTTCTTC. Its protein is CASSIASGSYNEQFF. The entire variable domain, with the rest obtained from reference TRBV19 and TRBJ2-1, is as follows: DGGITQSPKYLFRKEGQNVTLSCEQNLNHDAMYWYRQDPGQGLRLIYYSQIVNDFQKGDIAEGYSVSREKKESFPLTVTSAQKNPTAFYLCASSIASGSYNEQFFGPGTRLTVL.

Only a few counts were recorded for this clone. CDR3 bases: TGTGCCTGGTCCGGAGGCTCTGGAAACACCATATATTTT. This gives the protein CAWSGGSGNTIYF. The chain links TRBV30 to TRBJ1-3; D not resolved. The V gene's germline CDR1 is GTSNPN and CDR2 SVGIG (reference sequence). The CDR3 loop spans 13 amino acids. V lost 5 bases and J lost 0, with 8 bases in between.

This chain links TRBV11-2 with TRBJ2-1; 9 bases match TRBD2. CDR1 is SGHAT, CDR2 FQNNGV, per germline. The CDR3 covers 16 residues. J gave up 4 bases and V 0 bases, and 4 bases lay outside the gene matches. The CDR3 DNA sequence: TGTGCCAGCAGCTTAGATAGCGGGAGAGTGTACAATGAGCAGTTCTTC. This gives the protein CASSLDSGRVYNEQFF.

V gene TRBV6-2 or TRBV6-3 combines with J gene TRBJ2-2; weak D call: TRBD1 (6 bases). Trimming removed 6 bases at V and 1 base at J, with 12 bases between. Germline V gene sequence: CDR1 MNHEY, CDR2 SVGEGT. There are 15 residues in the CDR3. The CDR3 loop is CASSPDRLNTGELFF. CDR3 sequence (DNA): TGTGCCAGCAGCCCGGACAGACTGAACACCGGGGAGCTGTTTTTT.

The chain uses TRBV29-1 and TRBJ1-4; 7 bases align to TRBD1. Trimming cost V 6 bases and J 7 bases; bases outside gene matches: 8. The CDR3 covers 13 residues. CDR1 is SQVTM and CDR2 is ANQGSEA in the germline V gene. The CDR3 loop reads CSVSTGSREKLFF. CDR3 sequence (DNA): TGCAGCGTCTCGACAGGGAGTCGTGAAAAACTGTTTTTT. The whole variable domain, remainder taken from reference TRBV29-1 and TRBJ1-4, is SAVISQKPSRDICQRGTSLTIQCQVDSQVTMMFWYRQQPGQSLTLIATANQGSEATYESGFVIDKFPISRPNLTFSTLTVSNMSPEDSSIYLCSVSTGSREKLFFGSGTQLSVL.

This clone was recorded once. This rearrangement joins TRBV5-1 to TRBJ2-1; tentatively, D is TRBD2 (5 bases). Germline CDR1 is SGHRS and CDR2 is YFSETQ. Trimming pared 0 bases from V and 9 bases from J, leaving 10 bases between. The CDR3 extends over 13 amino acids. The CDR3 DNA follows: TGCGCCAGCAGCTTGGCCTTAGAGGGTGAGCAGTTCTTC. It codes for CASSLALEGEQFF. The full variable domain, completed using reference TRBV5-1 and TRBJ2-1, is KAGVTQTPRYLIKTRGQQVTLSCSPISGHRSVSWYQQTPGQGLQFLFEYFSETQRNKGNFPGRFSGRQFSNSRSEMNVSTLELGDSALYLCASSLALEGEQFFGPGTRLTVL.

The V gene is TRBV4-3, the J gene TRBJ2-7; TRBD2 agrees at 12 bases. J lost 6 bases, V lost 1 base, and 13 bases had no gene match. Germline values: CDR1 LGHNA, CDR2 YSLEER. The CDR3 loop spans 18 amino acids. The CDR3 DNA reads TGCGCCAGCAGCCAAGGACTAGCGGGAGTTGGATCTCGTGCCGAGCAGTACTTC. Amino acids: CASSQGLAGVGSRAEQYF.

The gene calls are TRBV7-3 and TRBJ1-5; D possibly corresponds to TRBD1 (5 bases). The CDR3 length is 13 residues. CDR1 is SGHTA and CDR2 is FQGTGA in the germline V gene. Trimming cost V 1 base and J 5 bases, with 6 bases left between them. DNA for the CDR3: TGTGCCAGCAGCTTAATCAGGGATCAGCCCCAGCATTTT. This translates into CASSLIRDQPQHF.

The chain links TRBV10-2 to TRBJ2-3; D gene uncertain. V lost 7 bases, J lost 1 base, and 9 bases lay in between. Germline V gene sequence: CDR1 WSHSY, CDR2 SAAADI. The CDR3 spans 13 residues. The CDR3 protein is CASTISGTDTQYF. CDR3 coding DNA: TGCGCCAGCACTATCAGCGGCACAGATACGCAGTATTTT.

The V gene is TRBV18, the J gene TRBJ1-1; D remains ambiguous. The CDR3 contains 12 residues. In germline, CDR1 is KGHSH, CDR2 LQKENI. The V and J ends lost 6 bases and 0 bases respectively, with 5 bases between them. Here the CDR3 DNA reads TGTGCCAGCTCTTCGGTGAACACTGAAGCTTTCTTT. Translation gives CASSSVNTEAFF.

This sequence joins TRBV6-1 and TRBJ1-6; the D gene is possibly TRBD1 (5 bases). Trimming shortened V by 1 base and J by 0 bases, and 13 bases separated the two germline ends. The length of the CDR3 is 18 residues. Germline CDR1 is MNHNS and CDR2 is SASEGT. The CDR3 sequence: CASSEEGQGSSYNSPLHF. The DNA for the CDR3 is TGTGCCAGCAGTGAAGAGGGGCAGGGCAGCTCCTATAATTCACCCCTCCACTTT.

The rearrangement links TRBV5-5 to TRBJ2-1, with TRBD1 matching 9 bases. With 5 bases clipped from V and 0 bases from J, the junction kept 6 bases outside the gene matches. The CDR3 loop spans 16 amino acids. Germline assignment: CDR1 SGHKS and CDR2 YYEKEE (reference sequence). The DNA for the CDR3 is TGTGCCAGCAGTCCCGGGACAGGGCTCTCCTACAATGAGCAGTTCTTC. Its protein is CASSPGTGLSYNEQFF.

The V call is TRBV6-6, the J call TRBJ1-6, with D perhaps matching TRBD1 (6 bases). The CDR3 covers 15 residues. The germline V gene has CDR1 MNHNY and CDR2 SVGAGI (reference sequence). Trimming removed 0 bases at V and 7 bases at J, with 10 bases between. CDR3: CASSYSGDNNSPLHF. The CDR3 DNA is TGTGCCAGCAGTTACTCGGGGGACAACAATTCACCCCTCCACTTT.

For this clone: Other DNA sequences within the sample encode an identical CDR3. The chain couples TRBV28 to TRBJ1-2, with a tentative D call TRBD1 (6 bases). The ends were cut back, 2 bases at V and 8 bases at J, with 12 bases in the middle. The germline CDR1 and CDR2 sequences are MDHEN and SYDVKM. CDR3 length: 13 amino acids. CDR3 amino acids: CASSLGRGRGYTF. The CDR3 DNA sequence: TGTGCCAGCAGTTTAGGGCGGGGGCGAGGCTACACCTTC.

The chain has TRBV7-2 and TRBJ2-3, with D possibly being TRBD2 (6 bases). The CDR3 totals 13 residues. V lost 4 bases and J lost 6, with 11 bases in between. Germline V CDR1 and CDR2: SGHTA, FQGNSA. The CDR3 reads CASSWSTRDTQYF. The CDR3 DNA reads TGTGCCAGCAGCTGGTCGACTAGGGATACGCAGTATTTT. The complete variable domain, with remaining parts taken from reference TRBV7-2 and TRBJ2-3, reads GAGVSQSPSNKVTEKGKDVELRCDPISGHTALYWYRQSLGQGLEFLIYFQGNSAPDKSGLPSDRFSAERTGGSVSTLTIQRTQQEDSAVYLCASSWSTRDTQYFGPGTRLTVL.

This chain joins TRBV7-2 and TRBJ1-4; a possible D gene is TRBD1 (6 bases). CDR1 and CDR2 (germline): SGHTA, FQGNSA. Trimming pared 1 base from V and 8 bases from J, leaving 8 bases between. CDR3 length: 13 residues. The CDR3 loop is CASSLVQGEKLFF. CDR3 coding DNA: TGTGCCAGCAGCTTAGTGCAGGGGGAAAAACTGTTTTTT.

This chain joins TRBV10-3 and TRBJ1-5; 9 bases are a match to TRBD1. CDR3 length: 16 amino acids. Germline-derived CDR1 and CDR2 are ENHRY and SYGVKD. V lost 5 bases to trimming and J lost 7 bases; unmatched junction nucleotides: 12. In nucleotides, the CDR3 is TGTGCCATCAGTCCCGGACGGACAGGGGACGGACAGCCCCAGCATTTT. This sequence encodes CAISPGRTGDGQPQHF.

J is TRBJ2-7 and V is TRBV27; 9 nucleotides align to TRBD1. Germline V gene data show CDR1 as MNHEY and CDR2 as SMNVEV (reference sequence). This CDR3 region has 15 residues. J gave up 5 bases and V 3 bases, and 8 bases lay outside the gene matches. Written as DNA, the CDR3 is TGTGCCAGCAGTTTCTTGCCCCGGGACAGGGACGAGCAGTACTTC. Amino acids: CASSFLPRDRDEQYF.